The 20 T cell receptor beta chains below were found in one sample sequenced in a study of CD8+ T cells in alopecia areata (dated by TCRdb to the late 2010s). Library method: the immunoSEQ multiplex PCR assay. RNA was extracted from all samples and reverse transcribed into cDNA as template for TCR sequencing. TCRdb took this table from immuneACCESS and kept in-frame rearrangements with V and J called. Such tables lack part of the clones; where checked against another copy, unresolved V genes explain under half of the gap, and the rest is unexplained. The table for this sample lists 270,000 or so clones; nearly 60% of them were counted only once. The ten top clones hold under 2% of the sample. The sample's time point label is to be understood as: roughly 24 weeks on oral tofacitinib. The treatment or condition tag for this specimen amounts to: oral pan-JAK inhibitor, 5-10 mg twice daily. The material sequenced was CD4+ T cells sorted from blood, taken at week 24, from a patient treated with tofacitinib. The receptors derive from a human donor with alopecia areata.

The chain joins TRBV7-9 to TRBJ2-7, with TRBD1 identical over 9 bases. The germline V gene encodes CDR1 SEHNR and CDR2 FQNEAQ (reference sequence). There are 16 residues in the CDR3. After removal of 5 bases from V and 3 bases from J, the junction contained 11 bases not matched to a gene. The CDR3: CASSPSLGTGFYEQYF. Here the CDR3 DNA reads TGTGCCAGCAGCCCTTCCCTTGGGACAGGGTTCTACGAGCAGTACTTC.

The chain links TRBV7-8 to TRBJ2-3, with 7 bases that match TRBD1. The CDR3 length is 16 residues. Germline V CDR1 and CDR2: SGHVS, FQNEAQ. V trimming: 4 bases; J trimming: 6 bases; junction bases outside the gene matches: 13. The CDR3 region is CASSSVRQGMMDTQYF. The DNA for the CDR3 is TGTGCCAGCAGCTCGGTACGACAGGGAATGATGGATACGCAGTATTTT.

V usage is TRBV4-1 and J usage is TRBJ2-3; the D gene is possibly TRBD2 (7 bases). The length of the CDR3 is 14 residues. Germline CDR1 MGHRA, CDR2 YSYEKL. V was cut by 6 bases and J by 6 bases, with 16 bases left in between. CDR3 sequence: CASSPWTAGDTQYF. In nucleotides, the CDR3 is TGCGCCAGCAGTCCTTGGACAGCGGGGGATACGCAGTATTTT.

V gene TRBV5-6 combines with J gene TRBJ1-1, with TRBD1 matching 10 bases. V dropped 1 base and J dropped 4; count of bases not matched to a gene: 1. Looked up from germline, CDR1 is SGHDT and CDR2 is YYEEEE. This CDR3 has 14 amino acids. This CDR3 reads CASSLWTGGTEAFF. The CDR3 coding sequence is TGTGCCAGCAGCTTGTGGACAGGGGGCACTGAAGCTTTCTTT.

The CDR3 nucleotides read TGTGCCTGGAGTCCGGACAGTCGGGATCAGCCCCAGCATTTT. This sequence encodes CAWSPDSRDQPQHF. This chain joins TRBV30 and TRBJ1-5, with TRBD1 as a possible D gene (6 bases). The V gene's germline CDR1 is GTSNPN and CDR2 SVGIG (reference sequence). V was trimmed by 2 bases and J by 5 bases, leaving 13 bases between them. There are 14 residues in the CDR3.

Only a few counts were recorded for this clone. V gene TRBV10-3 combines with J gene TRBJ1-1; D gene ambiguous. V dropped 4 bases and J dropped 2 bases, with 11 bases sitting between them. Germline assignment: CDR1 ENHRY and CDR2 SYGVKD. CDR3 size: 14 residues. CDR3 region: CAISVRHDNTEAFF. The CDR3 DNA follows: TGTGCCATCAGTGTACGACACGACAACACTGAAGCTTTCTTT.

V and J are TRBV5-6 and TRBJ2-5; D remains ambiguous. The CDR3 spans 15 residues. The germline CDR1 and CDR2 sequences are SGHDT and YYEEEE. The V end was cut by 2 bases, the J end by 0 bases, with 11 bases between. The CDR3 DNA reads TGTGCCAGCAGCTTAGGGATCCTGTACCAAGAGACCCAGTACTTC. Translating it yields CASSLGILYQETQYF.

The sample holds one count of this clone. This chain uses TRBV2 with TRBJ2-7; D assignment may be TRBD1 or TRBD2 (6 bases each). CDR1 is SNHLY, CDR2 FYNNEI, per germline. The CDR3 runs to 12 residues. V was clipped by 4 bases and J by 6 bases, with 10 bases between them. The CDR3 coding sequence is TGTGCCAGCAGTGTTGGGGGGCGCGAGCAGTACTTC. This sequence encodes CASSVGGREQYF.

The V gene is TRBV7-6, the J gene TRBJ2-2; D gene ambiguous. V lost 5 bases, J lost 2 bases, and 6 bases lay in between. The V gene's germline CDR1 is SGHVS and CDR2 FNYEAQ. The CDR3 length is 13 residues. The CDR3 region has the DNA TGTGCCAGCAGCCGTGATAACACCGGGGAGCTGTTTTTT. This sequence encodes CASSRDNTGELFF.

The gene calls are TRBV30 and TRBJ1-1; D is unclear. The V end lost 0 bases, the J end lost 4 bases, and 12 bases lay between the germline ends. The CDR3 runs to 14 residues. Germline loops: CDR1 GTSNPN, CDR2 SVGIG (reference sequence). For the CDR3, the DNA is TGTGCCTGGAGTGTACGGCGGAGGCGCACTGAAGCTTTCTTT. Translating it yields CAWSVRRRRTEAFF.

DNA of the CDR3: TGTGCCAGCAGCTCAGGGATGAGAGGCACTGAAGCTTTCTTT. Its translation: CASSSGMRGTEAFF. This chain links TRBV9 with TRBJ1-1, with a possible D match to TRBD1 (5 bases). Deletions cut 4 bases from V and 4 bases from J, with 14 bases between. This CDR3 has 14 amino acids. Looked up from germline, CDR1 is SGDLS and CDR2 is YYNGEE.

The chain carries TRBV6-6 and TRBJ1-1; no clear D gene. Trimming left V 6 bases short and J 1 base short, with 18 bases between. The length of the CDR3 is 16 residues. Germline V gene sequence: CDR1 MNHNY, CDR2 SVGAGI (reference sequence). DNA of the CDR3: TGTGCCAGCAGCCTATTTAGGGTTCGGGGGAACACTGAAGCTTTCTTT. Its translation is CASSLFRVRGNTEAFF.

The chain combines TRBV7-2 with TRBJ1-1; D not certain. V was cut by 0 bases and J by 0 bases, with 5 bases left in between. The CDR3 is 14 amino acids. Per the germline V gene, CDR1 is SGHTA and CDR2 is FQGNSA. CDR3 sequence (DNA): TGTGCCAGCAGCTTAGCTTCCGTGAACACTGAAGCTTTCTTT. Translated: CASSLASVNTEAFF.

DNA of the CDR3: TGCGCCAGCAGCCAAGAGAGGGCTCAGCCCCAGCATTTT. Translating it yields CASSQERAQPQHF. The chain links TRBV4-3 to TRBJ1-5; D gene ambiguous. V was shortened by 0 bases and J by 6 bases, with 6 bases between the two germline ends. This CDR3 has 13 residues. The germline gives CDR1 LGHNA, CDR2 YSLEER.

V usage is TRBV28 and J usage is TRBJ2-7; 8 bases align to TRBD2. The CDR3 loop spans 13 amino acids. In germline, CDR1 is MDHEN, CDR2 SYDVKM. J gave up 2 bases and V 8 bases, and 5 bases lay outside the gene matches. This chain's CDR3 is CASQLAGPYEQYF. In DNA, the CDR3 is TGTGCCAGCCAGTTAGCGGGGCCCTACGAGCAGTACTTC. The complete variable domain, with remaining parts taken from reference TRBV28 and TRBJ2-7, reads DVKVTQSSRYLVKRTGEKVFLECVQDMDHENMFWYRQDPGLGLRLIYFSYDVKMKEKGDIPEGYSVSREKKERFSLILESASTNQTSMYLCASQLAGPYEQYFGPGTRLTVT.

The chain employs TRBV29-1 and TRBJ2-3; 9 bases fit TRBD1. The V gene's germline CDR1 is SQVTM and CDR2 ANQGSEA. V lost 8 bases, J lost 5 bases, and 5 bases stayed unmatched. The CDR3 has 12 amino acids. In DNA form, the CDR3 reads TGCAGCACTCGGACAGGGGAAGATACGCAGTATTTT. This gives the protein CSTRTGEDTQYF.

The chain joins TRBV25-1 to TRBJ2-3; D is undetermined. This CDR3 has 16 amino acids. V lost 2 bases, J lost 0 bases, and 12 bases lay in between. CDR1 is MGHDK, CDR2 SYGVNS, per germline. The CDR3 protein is CASSEAGPPSTDTQYF. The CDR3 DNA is TGTGCCAGCAGTGAAGCCGGGCCACCGAGCACAGATACGCAGTATTTT.

The CDR3 loop reads CASRPGGDTQYF. The CDR3 DNA sequence: TGTGCCAGCCGGCCGGGGGGTGATACGCAGTATTTT. The rearrangement uses TRBV2 and TRBJ2-3; 7 nucleotides align to TRBD2. Germline V gene data show CDR1 as SNHLY and CDR2 as FYNNEI. The junction had 5 bases not matched to a gene; V was cut back by 8 bases and J by 6 bases. The CDR3 is 12 amino acids. Full variable domain (remainder filled in from reference TRBV2 and TRBJ2-3): EPEVTQTPSHQVTQMGQEVILRCVPISNHLYFYWYRQILGQKVEFLVSFYNNEISEKSEIFDDQFSVERPDGSNFTLKIRSTKLEDSAMYFCASRPGGDTQYFGPGTRLTVL.

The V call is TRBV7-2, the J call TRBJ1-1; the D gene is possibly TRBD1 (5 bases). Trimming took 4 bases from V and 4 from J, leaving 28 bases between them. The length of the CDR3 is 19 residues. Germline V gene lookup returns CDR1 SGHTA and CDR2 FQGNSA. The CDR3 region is CASSSQLYLRAGAITEAFF. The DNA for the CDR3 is TGTGCCAGCAGCTCTCAACTTTACCTACGCGCCGGGGCGATCACTGAAGCTTTCTTT. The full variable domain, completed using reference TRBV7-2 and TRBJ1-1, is GAGVSQSPSNKVTEKGKDVELRCDPISGHTALYWYRQSLGQGLEFLIYFQGNSAPDKSGLPSDRFSAERTGGSVSTLTIQRTQQEDSAVYLCASSSQLYLRAGAITEAFFGQGTRLTVV.

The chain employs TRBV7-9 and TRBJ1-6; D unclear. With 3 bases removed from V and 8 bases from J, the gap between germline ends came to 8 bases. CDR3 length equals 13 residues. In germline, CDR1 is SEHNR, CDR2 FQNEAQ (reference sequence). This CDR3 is CASSFSGDSPLHF. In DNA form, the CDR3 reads TGTGCCAGCAGCTTTAGCGGAGATTCACCCCTCCACTTT. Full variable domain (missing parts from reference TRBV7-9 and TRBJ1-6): DTGVSQNPRHKITKRGQNVTFRCDPISEHNRLYWYRQTLGQGPEFLTYFQNEAQLEKSRLLSDRFSAERPKGSFSTLEIQRTEQGDSAMYLCASSFSGDSPLHFGNGTRLTVT.